The next 2 T cell receptor beta chains were all read from a single sample in a study of T-cell reconstitution after alpha-beta-depleted transplantation in children. Using unique molecular identifiers, the investigators prepared the TCRbeta library. A single record per CDR3 protein comes from TCRdb applying MiXCR to the PCR reads. The sample carries about a million distinct CDR3 sequences, under 30% recorded once. This specimen consisted of PBMCs, mostly from graft donor cells, obtained 360 days after TCRalphabeta/CD19-depleted stem cell transplant. The receptors were gathered from a boy younger than two who had a stem cell transplant for SCID, so the T cells may come from the graft donor.

This clonotype was recorded a few times. This chain joins TRBV12-3 or TRBV12-4 and TRBJ2-5; D is perhaps TRBD1 or TRBD2 (5 bases each). CDR3 length: 14 residues. V was pared by 5 bases and J by 2 bases, with 12 bases between. The CDR3: CASSRDGMQETQYF. Here the CDR3 DNA reads TGTGCCAGCAGTCGGGACGGAATGCAAGAGACCCAGTACTTC.

The gene calls are TRBV5-1 and TRBJ1-3; perhaps TRBD1 as D (5 bases). Trimming removed 4 bases from V and 0 bases from J, with 11 bases in between. This CDR3 is built from 15 residues. Germline CDR1 SGHRS, CDR2 YFSETQ. The CDR3 coding sequence is TGCGCCAGCAGCCCGGCCGGGGGCTCTGGAAACACCATATATTTT. Its translation: CASSPAGGSGNTIYF.